This TCR beta chain is from a study of T cell responses to AZD1222 COVID-19 vaccine listed by TCRdb under 2021. At the level of the whole study: AZD1222 recipients with second doses at about 4 weeks or about 12 weeks were pooled, because spike-specific TCR depth and breadth did not differ between schedules. A total of 230 or so trial participants underwent TCR sequencing, of whom about 200 received two doses of AZD1222 and roughly 25 received two doses of the MenACWY control vaccine. Enrollment into the trials was organized by age into subgroups of 18-55, 56-69 and 70-plus years, and those subgroups contained around 150, 28 and 57 TCR-sequenced participants, respectively.

General conclusions and limits of the study: Because no day 14 peak-response samples were available, the repertoires could be characterized only after the peak T cell response. Reportedly, almost half of the unique spike-specific TCRs recognized epitopes lying outside the regions that are mutated in the B.1.351 and B.1.1.7 variants. Participants were mostly white British, with more females than males. The authors suggested clonal diversity may have been underestimated. A significant rise in spike-specific TCR breadth and depth was observed after two AZD1222 doses relative to day 0 and relative to MenACWY recipients. Vaccine-associated CD4 TCRs spanned the whole spike protein, with dominant responses in regions 160-218 and 743-854. Conclusions about previously exposed vaccinees are limited, since just a handful of AZD1222 recipients were seropositive for SARS-CoV-2 at baseline. In the small 56-69-year group, the increase in depth fell short of significance, most likely because of low power.

Sample time point, as interpreted from the label and publication: baseline before first vaccination. Samples from vaccinated people were obtained from the UK trials COV001 and COV002, which included a single-blind randomized controlled phase 2/3 trial of AZD1222 (ChAdOx1 nCoV-19) in healthy adults. For TCRbeta chain sequencing, PBMC samples from trial participants were taken at day 0 and at day 28 after the second dose. The junction carries 15 bases between V and J, which are trimmed by 6 bases and 0 bases respectively. There are 16 amino acids in the CDR3, from cysteine to phenylalanine inclusive. Only CDR3 DNA remains: 48 bases, in frame from the first base. Taken from the germline V gene (reference sequence), the CDR1 and CDR2 loops are LNHDA and SQIVND. The CDR3 regions of human TCRbeta chains were analyzed by immunosequencing. Turning to the authors' computational methods: TCRs in the repertoires were compared against a reference library of SARS-CoV-2-specific TCRs that had been generated with the MIRA antigen-specificity platform. Breadth was defined as the fraction of unique TCRs that were SARS-CoV-2-associated. Depth was defined as the fraction of total T cells that were SARS-CoV-2-associated. Using the MIRA data, every spike-specific TCR was mapped to the spike region that the TCR reacted to and assigned to either a CD4 or a CD8 class. Log10-transformed breadth and depth values were compared by one-way ANOVA with Sidak's multiple comparisons tests. This is the immuneACCESS table as TCRdb keeps it, with only in-frame sequences that have V and J called. A part of the clones is gone; compared with another copy, unresolved V genes explain less than half, and the rest is unexplained. V, J and clone size are those of that table, while D and trimming were read from the DNA. The sample table holds about 150,000 clones, of which around 88% were seen once. Of the sample, approximately 2.1% is held by the ten largest clones.

To note about this clone: Its antigen is unknown. Per-base qualities were not stored, and no clone one base away is much larger.

The V and J genes are TRBV19 and TRBJ1-5; the D region possibly corresponds to TRBD1 (5 bases align). The source was peripheral blood, collected on day 0 of AZD1222 vaccination. The sequence was collected from an adult in good health. The CDR3 amino acid sequence is: CASRVTVEYSNQPQHF. The base sequence is TGTGCCAGTAGGGTGACAGTAGAATATAGCAATCAGCCCCAGCATTTT.